The 16 T cell receptor beta chains below were found in one sample sequenced in a study of blood T cell repertoires in COVID-19. TCRdb's table, derived via immunoSEQ multiplex PCR, lists solely in-frame clones and lacks some. The data show around 370,000 clones, more than 75% seen once. The sequencing sample was made of PBMCs or T cells enriched from blood (not recorded which). All receptors come from a young woman who had recovered from COVID-19.

V and J are TRBV7-6 and TRBJ2-2; 7 positions match TRBD2. V shed 0 bases, J shed 6 bases, and the junction held 10 bases outside the gene matches. The CDR3 length is 17 residues. The germline V gene has CDR1 SGHVS and CDR2 FNYEAQ. The CDR3 region is CASSLAVAGVKSGELFF. CDR3 coding DNA: TGTGCCAGCAGCTTAGCTGTGGCGGGGGTGAAGTCCGGGGAGCTGTTTTTT. Combining the CDR3 with reference TRBV7-6 and TRBJ2-2 gives the whole variable domain GAGVSQSPRYKVTKRGQDVALRCDPISGHVSLYWYRQALGQGPEFLTYFNYEAQQDKSGLPNDRFSAERPEGSISTLTIQRTEQRDSAMYRCASSLAVAGVKSGELFFGEGSRLTVL.

The V gene is TRBV3-1 (or the pseudogene TRBV3-2), the J gene TRBJ1-1; tentatively, D is TRBD1 (5 bases). V was pared by 6 bases and J by 5 bases, with 19 bases between. Germline-derived CDR1 and CDR2 are LGHDT and YNNKEL (reference sequence). There are 15 residues in the CDR3. CDR3 in DNA: TGTGCCAGCAGTCGTAGAAACCCAGGGTGGACTGAAGCTTTCTTT. Its translation is CASSRRNPGWTEAFF.

The chain recombines TRBV11-2 with TRBJ2-1; tentative D call: TRBD1 (6 bases). CDR3 length equals 14 residues. Germline V lookup: CDR1 SGHAT, CDR2 FQNNGV. V was pared by 0 bases and J by 8 bases, with 11 bases between. CDR3 sequence reads: CASSLEWGPDEQFF. The DNA for the CDR3 is TGTGCCAGCAGCTTAGAGTGGGGGCCAGATGAGCAGTTCTTC.

The chain combines TRBV6-5 with TRBJ2-7, with a weak D call TRBD2 (5 bases). The germline V and J ends were trimmed by 0 bases and 1 base, with 13 bases remaining between them. The germline gives CDR1 MNHEY, CDR2 SVGAGI. The CDR3 runs to 16 residues. The CDR3 DNA follows: TGTGCCAGCAGTTACTCGAGGGATACTATTTCCTACGAGCAGTACTTC. Its protein product is CASSYSRDTISYEQYF.

This chain uses TRBV7-9 with TRBJ1-5; D unclear. V was shortened by 4 bases and J by 9 bases, with 7 bases between the two germline ends. The CDR3 spans 11 residues. Germline V gene lookup returns CDR1 SEHNR and CDR2 FQNEAQ (reference sequence). The CDR3 region is CASSSVGPQHF. As DNA, the CDR3 is TGTGCCAGCAGCTCGGTCGGGCCCCAGCATTTT.

The CDR3 loop is CASSRDRGETQYF. CDR3 nucleotides: TGTGCCAGCAGTAGGGACAGGGGAGAGACCCAGTACTTC. V is TRBV11-1 and J is TRBJ2-5; 10 positions match TRBD1. J gave up 4 bases and V 6 bases, and 2 bases lay outside the gene matches. CDR3 length equals 13 residues. Germline V gene sequence: CDR1 SGHAT, CDR2 FQDESV (reference sequence).

This clone was observed once. The sample carries other DNA sequences with the same CDR3. The chain carries TRBV6-5 and TRBJ2-7, with D perhaps TRBD1 (6 bases). The CDR3 length is 12 residues. V gave up 6 bases and J gave up 1 base, with 7 bases separating them. CDR1 is MNHEY and CDR2 is SVGAGI in the germline V gene. The CDR3 sequence is CASRTGSYEQYF. The CDR3 DNA is TGTGCCAGCAGGACAGGATCCTACGAGCAGTACTTC.

The J gene is TRBJ1-2, the V gene TRBV4-3; the D gene is possibly TRBD1 (6 bases). This CDR3 spans 17 amino acids. V was shortened by 0 bases and J by 7 bases, with 21 bases between the two germline ends. Germline V gene lookup returns CDR1 LGHNA and CDR2 YSLEER. This CDR3 reads CASSQDSAAGETGGYTF. As DNA, the CDR3 is TGCGCCAGCAGCCAAGATAGTGCGGCAGGGGAAACGGGTGGCTACACCTTC.

The genes are TRBV27 and TRBJ2-1, with 14 bases aligning to TRBD2. Germline assignment: CDR1 MNHEY and CDR2 SMNVEV (reference sequence). With V trimmed by 6 bases and J by 0 bases, 7 bases remained unmatched. The CDR3 extends over 18 amino acids. The CDR3 DNA follows: TGTGCCAGCAGACGCGGGACTAGCGGGGGCCTCTCCTACAATGAGCAGTTCTTC. Amino acid sequence: CASRRGTSGGLSYNEQFF.

The V call is TRBV10-3, the J call TRBJ1-1; 9 nucleotides agree with TRBD1. The CDR3 covers 17 residues. Germline assignment: CDR1 ENHRY and CDR2 SYGVKD. J was trimmed by 5 bases and V by 6 bases; bases with no gene match: 16. The CDR3 spells CAIRDLGGQGIETEAFF. In nucleotides, the CDR3 is TGTGCCATCAGGGACCTCGGGGGACAGGGCATAGAAACTGAAGCTTTCTTT.

The chain combines TRBV13 with TRBJ2-4; D is undetermined. Germline values: CDR1 PRHDT, CDR2 FYEKMQ (reference sequence). The ends were cut back, 2 bases at V and 0 bases at J, with 5 bases in the middle. The CDR3 covers 14 residues. For the CDR3, the DNA is TGTGCCAGCAGCTTAACGGGAGCCAAAAACATTCAGTACTTC. Its protein is CASSLTGAKNIQYF.

The V and J genes are TRBV3-1 (or the pseudogene TRBV3-2) and TRBJ2-3; D is uncertain. V was shortened by 5 bases and J by 6 bases, with 12 bases between the two germline ends. CDR3 length: 13 amino acids. Germline CDR1 and CDR2: LGHDT and YNNKEL (reference sequence). The CDR3 DNA sequence: TGTGCCAGCAGCTCCAACTTACTGGATACGCAGTATTTT. Protein: CASSSNLLDTQYF.

The rearrangement links TRBV7-3 to TRBJ2-2; 9 nucleotides line up with TRBD1. V lost 5 bases and J lost 6; bases outside the gene matches: 4. CDR1 SGHTA and CDR2 FQGTGA come from the germline V gene. CDR3 length equals 14 residues. CDR3 region: CASSPGQGSGELFF. Written as DNA, the CDR3 is TGTGCCAGCAGCCCGGGACAGGGCTCCGGGGAGCTGTTTTTT.

DNA for the CDR3: TGTGCCATCAGTGAGGGTCCAACAGTAAACACCGGGGAGCTGTTTTTT. Translated: CAISEGPTVNTGELFF. The chain has TRBV10-3 and TRBJ2-2; D ambiguous. Deletions cut 2 bases from V and 2 bases from J, with 12 bases between. Germline V gene data show CDR1 as ENHRY and CDR2 as SYGVKD. The CDR3 has 16 residues.

The V and J genes are TRBV9 and TRBJ1-2, with D perhaps matching TRBD1 (6 bases). The CDR3 loop spans 15 amino acids. The V end lost 3 bases, the J end lost 8 bases, and 20 bases lay between the germline ends. Per the germline V gene, CDR1 is SGDLS and CDR2 is YYNGEE. CDR3 nucleotide sequence: TGTGCCAGCAGCGGGGGGCGGGCTTTGAGGGGAGGCTACACCTTC. This translates into CASSGGRALRGGYTF. The variable domain in full, with the rest retrieved from reference TRBV9 and TRBJ1-2, is DSGVTQTPKHLITATGQRVTLRCSPRSGDLSVYWYQQSLDQGLQFLIQYYNGEERAKGNILERFSAQQFPDLHSELNLSSLELGDSALYFCASSGGRALRGGYTFGSGTRLTVV.

This sequence joins TRBV7-6 and TRBJ2-7; D is unclear. The CDR3 is made up of 12 amino acids. Germline V gives CDR1 SGHVS, CDR2 FNYEAQ. Trimming removed 5 bases from V and 5 bases from J, with 10 bases in between. DNA of the CDR3: TGTGCCAGCAGCGCCCCCTTAGACGAGCAGTACTTC. It codes for CASSAPLDEQYF.